This T cell receptor beta chain is from a study of cytomegalovirus exposure and HLA in healthy donors. Study summary: T cells numbering around 190 million yielded 95 million to 140 million unique TCR beta sequences in an earlier analysis. Study outcomes and limitations: The study recorded 160 or so TCR beta chains that were cytomegalovirus-associated. A later analysis found most CMV-associated TCR beta chains apparently HLA-restricted. A prior analysis recorded that most TCR beta V segments were productive about 87% or about 30% of the time.

With regard to this clone: No antigen is known for it.

The PCR contained 60 Vbeta and 13 Jbeta primers. The data were produced by immunoSEQ multiplex PCR, yet TCRdb's version contains in-frame clones alone and is incomplete. Altogether fewer than 95,000 clones are present, around 80% being singletons, with the ten largest covering about 0.5%. The CDR3 is 19 amino acids. Trimming removed 3 bases from V and 5 bases from J; junction bases left unmatched: 12. Germline V gives CDR1 SEHNR, CDR2 FQNEAQ (reference sequence). This TCR came from a young man in good health and CMV-seronegative. The chain combines TRBV7-9 with TRBJ2-5; 16 bases match TRBD2. Sequencing used PBMCs. CDR3 amino acids: CASSFVPGLAGGLEETQYF. The CDR3 DNA sequence: TGTGCCAGCAGCTTCGTCCCGGGACTAGCGGGAGGGCTAGAGGAGACCCAGTACTTC.